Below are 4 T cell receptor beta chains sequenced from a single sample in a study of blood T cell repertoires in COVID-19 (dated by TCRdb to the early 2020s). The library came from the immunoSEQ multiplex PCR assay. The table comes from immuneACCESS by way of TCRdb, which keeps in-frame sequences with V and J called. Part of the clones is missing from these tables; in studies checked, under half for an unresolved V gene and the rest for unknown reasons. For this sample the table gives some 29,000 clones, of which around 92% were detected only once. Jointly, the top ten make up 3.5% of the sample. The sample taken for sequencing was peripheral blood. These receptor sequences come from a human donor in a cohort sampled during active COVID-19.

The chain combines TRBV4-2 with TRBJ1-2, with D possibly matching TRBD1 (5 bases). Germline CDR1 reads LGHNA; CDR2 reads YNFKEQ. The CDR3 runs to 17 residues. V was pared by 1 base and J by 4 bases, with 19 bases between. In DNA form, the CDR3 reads TGTGCCAGCAGCCAAGTACCCCCAGGGTTAGACTTCTATGGCTACACCTTC. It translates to CASSQVPPGLDFYGYTF.

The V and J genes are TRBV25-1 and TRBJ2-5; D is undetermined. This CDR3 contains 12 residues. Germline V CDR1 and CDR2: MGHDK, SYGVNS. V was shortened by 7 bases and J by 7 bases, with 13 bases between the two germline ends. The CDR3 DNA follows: TGTGCCAGCATGAGCCCCGTCCGGACCCAGTACTTC. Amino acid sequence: CASMSPVRTQYF.

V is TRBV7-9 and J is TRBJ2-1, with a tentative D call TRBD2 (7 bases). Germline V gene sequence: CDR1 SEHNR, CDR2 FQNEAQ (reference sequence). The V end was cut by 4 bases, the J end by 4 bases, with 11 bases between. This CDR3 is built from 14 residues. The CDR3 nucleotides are TGTGCCAGCAGCTCCGGGGGGCCGTACAATGAGCAGTTCTTC. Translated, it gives CASSSGGPYNEQFF. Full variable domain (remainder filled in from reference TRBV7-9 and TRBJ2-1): DTGVSQNPRHKITKRGQNVTFRCDPISEHNRLYWYRQTLGQGPEFLTYFQNEAQLEKSRLLSDRFSAERPKGSFSTLEIQRTEQGDSAMYLCASSSGGPYNEQFFGPGTRLTVL.

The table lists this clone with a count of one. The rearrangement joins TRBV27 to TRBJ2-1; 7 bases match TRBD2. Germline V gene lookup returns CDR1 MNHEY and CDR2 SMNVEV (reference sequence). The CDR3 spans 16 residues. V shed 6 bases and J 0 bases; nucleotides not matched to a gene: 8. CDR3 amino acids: CASRRSGASSYNEQFF. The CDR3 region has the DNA TGTGCCAGCAGACGGAGCGGGGCGAGCTCCTACAATGAGCAGTTCTTC.